The next 15 T cell receptor beta chains were all read from a single sample in a study of blood T cell repertoires in COVID-19. Some clones are missing from TCRdb's copy, which holds only in-frame ones; the method was immunoSEQ multiplex PCR. The sample has roughly 330,000 clones; about 89% are singletons. Sequencing was performed on PBMCs or T cells enriched from blood (not recorded which). All receptors derive from a woman aged 25-40 years who had recovered from COVID-19.

The rearrangement uses TRBV7-2 and TRBJ1-4; D is unclear. Trimming removed 5 bases from V and 0 bases from J, with 10 bases in between. The germline V gene encodes CDR1 SGHTA and CDR2 FQGNSA. CDR3 length: 15 amino acids. The CDR3 DNA reads as TGTGCCAGCAGCCGTCAGGTGGCAACTAATGAAAAACTGTTTTTT. This gives the protein CASSRQVATNEKLFF.

The chain combines TRBV5-8 with TRBJ1-5; 7 nucleotides align to TRBD1. Germline V gives CDR1 SGHTS, CDR2 YDEGEE. The CDR3 runs to 13 residues. With V trimmed by 5 bases and J by 7 bases, 6 bases remained unmatched. The CDR3 region is CASRDDRDQPQHF. DNA of the CDR3: TGTGCCAGCAGGGATGACAGGGACCAGCCCCAGCATTTT.

The rearrangement uses TRBV6-5 and TRBJ2-1, with no clear D. This CDR3 comprises 13 residues. V was pared by 5 bases and J by 5 bases, with 10 bases between. Germline V gene lookup returns CDR1 MNHEY and CDR2 SVGAGI. CDR3 in DNA: TGTGCCAGCAGTATTGGCCGGGACAATGAGCAGTTCTTC. Its protein product is CASSIGRDNEQFF.

This sequence joins TRBV7-9 and TRBJ2-7; possible D gene TRBD1, 6 bases. Trimming shortened V by 2 bases and J by 5 bases, and 10 bases separated the two germline ends. The CDR3 has 13 residues. The germline V gene encodes CDR1 SEHNR and CDR2 FQNEAQ (reference sequence). CDR3 bases: TGTGCCAGCAGCTTATCTCAGGGGAACGAGCAGTACTTC. Its protein is CASSLSQGNEQYF.

This chain links TRBV11-2 with TRBJ1-5; D gene uncertain. Trimming stripped 4 bases from V and 0 bases from J, with 10 bases between. Germline V gene data show CDR1 as SGHAT and CDR2 as FQNNGV. This CDR3 has 15 residues. CDR3 region: CASSSDGNSNQPQHF. CDR3 nucleotides: TGTGCCAGCAGCTCGGACGGGAATAGCAATCAGCCCCAGCATTTT. The whole variable domain, remainder taken from reference TRBV11-2 and TRBJ1-5, is EAGVAQSPRYKIIEKRQSVAFWCNPISGHATLYWYQQILGQGPKLLIQFQNNGVVDDSQLPKDRFSAERLKGVDSTLKIQPAKLEDSAVYLCASSSDGNSNQPQHFGDGTRLSIL.

V and J are TRBV19 and TRBJ2-7, with D tentatively TRBD1 (5 bases). The CDR3 totals 15 residues. V was cut by 2 bases and J by 2 bases, with 13 bases left in between. The germline gives CDR1 LNHDA, CDR2 SQIVND (reference sequence). The CDR3 protein is CASSIWWGPTYEQYF. The CDR3 DNA follows: TGTGCCAGTAGTATATGGTGGGGCCCCACCTACGAGCAGTACTTC.

The chain carries TRBV7-2 and TRBJ2-3, with D maybe TRBD2 (7 bases). Deletions cut 1 base from V and 2 bases from J, with 10 bases between. Germline V gene data show CDR1 as SGHTA and CDR2 as FQGNSA. The CDR3 has 15 residues. The CDR3 coding sequence is TGTGCCAGCAGCTTAGGGGGGGGACACACAGATACGCAGTATTTT. Translating it yields CASSLGGGHTDTQYF.

This chain joins TRBV5-4 and TRBJ1-2; D is perhaps TRBD1 (6 bases). The V gene lost 3 bases and the J gene lost 5 bases, with 20 bases spanning the gap. The CDR3 totals 16 residues. From germline, CDR1 is SGHNT and CDR2 YYREEE (reference sequence). CDR3 sequence: CASSSHRDLGQYGYTF. The CDR3 nucleotides are TGTGCCAGCAGCTCCCACCGAGACCTCGGACAGTATGGCTACACCTTC.

As for this clone: The sample carries other DNA sequences with the same CDR3. This chain joins TRBV7-6 and TRBJ1-1; D uncertain. V lost 5 bases to trimming and J lost 1 base, with 8 bases between them. In germline, CDR1 is SGHVS, CDR2 FNYEAQ. CDR3 length equals 13 residues. The DNA of the CDR3 is TGTGCCAGCAGCCTAAGCCAGAACACTGAAGCTTTCTTT. Protein sequence: CASSLSQNTEAFF.

The chain has TRBV19 and TRBJ1-5; a possible D gene is TRBD1 (6 bases). V was cut by 1 base and J by 3 bases, with 10 bases left in between. There are 15 residues in the CDR3. Germline V gives CDR1 LNHDA, CDR2 SQIVND (reference sequence). The CDR3 DNA reads TGTGCCAGTAGTATAGTAGGGACAATCAATCAGCCCCAGCATTTT. It codes for CASSIVGTINQPQHF.

The gene calls are TRBV7-9 and TRBJ2-1, with D possibly matching TRBD1 (5 bases). The CDR3 has 14 amino acids. V dropped 1 base and J dropped 8 bases, with 12 bases sitting between them. Looked up from germline, CDR1 is SEHNR and CDR2 is FQNEAQ (reference sequence). CDR3 nucleotide sequence: TGTGCCAGCAGCTTAGGTGGGGTCAGGGATGAGCAGTTCTTC. It translates to CASSLGGVRDEQFF. The whole variable domain, filled in from reference TRBV7-9 and TRBJ2-1, reads DTGVSQNPRHKITKRGQNVTFRCDPISEHNRLYWYRQTLGQGPEFLTYFQNEAQLEKSRLLSDRFSAERPKGSFSTLEIQRTEQGDSAMYLCASSLGGVRDEQFFGPGTRLTVL.

The sample holds many counts of this clone. The chain links TRBV5-5 to TRBJ1-1; tentatively, D is TRBD1 (6 bases). Trimming took off 3 bases at V and 5 bases at J, with 14 bases between the two ends. Germline-derived CDR1 and CDR2 are SGHKS and YYEKEE (reference sequence). This CDR3 is 14 amino acids long. CDR3 loop: CASSWGREGTEAFF. The CDR3 coding sequence is TGTGCCAGCAGCTGGGGGCGGGAGGGGACTGAAGCTTTCTTT.

As DNA, the CDR3 is TGTGCCAGCAGCCAAGTCGGGGACAGGGTGGTTTATCAGCCCCAGCATTTT. This codes for CASSQVGDRVVYQPQHF. The chain combines TRBV4-2 with TRBJ1-5; 9 nucleotides line up with TRBD1. The V segment lost 1 base and the J segment 5 bases; nucleotides outside the gene matches: 9. Per the germline V gene, CDR1 is LGHNA and CDR2 is YNFKEQ. The length of the CDR3 is 17 residues.

The chain employs TRBV3-1 (or the pseudogene TRBV3-2) and TRBJ2-2, with D tentatively TRBD2 (5 bases). The CDR3 has 15 residues. Germline-derived CDR1 and CDR2 are LGHDT and YNNKEL (reference sequence). Trimming cost V 4 bases and J 1 base, with 10 bases left between them. The CDR3 is CASSPGLLNTGELFF. In DNA form, the CDR3 reads TGTGCCAGCAGCCCTGGACTGCTGAACACCGGGGAGCTGTTTTTT.

The gene calls are TRBV4-1 and TRBJ1-4; D perhaps matches TRBD1 (5 bases). Trimming stripped 0 bases from V and 8 bases from J, with 7 bases between. This CDR3 is 13 amino acids long. CDR1 MGHRA and CDR2 YSYEKL come from the germline V gene. CDR3 in DNA: TGCGCCAGCAGCCAAGAAGACAGAGAAAAACTGTTTTTT. This translates into CASSQEDREKLFF.